These 25 T cell receptor beta chains were all obtained from the same sample, sequenced in a study of human T cells and chemical hapten exposure (dated by TCRdb to the early 2020s). During library preparation, unique molecular identifiers were attached to individual cDNA molecules so that TCRs could be counted quantitatively and reproducibly. In-frame beta chains were kept once TCRdb had trimmed the public reads at Q25 with fastp and called clones with MiXCR. CDR3 protein duplicates are merged, each entry listing the most common genes and DNA. The sample contains around 120,000 distinct CDR3 sequences, approximately 9.3% of them found a single time. The ten largest clones capture 1.4% of the sample. Total RNA was isolated from unfractionated whole blood collected in Tempus Blood RNA tubes. Sequencing was performed on whole blood. The origin of the receptors is a human donor in good health. Some clones in this sample may be carry-over from other donors' samples. Donor details come from another sample of the same person, matched by shared clones.

This clonotype was detected ten times or more. The V and J genes are TRBV12-3 or TRBV12-4 and TRBJ2-1; 9 bases fit TRBD2. The CDR3 runs to 15 residues. Trimming cost V 1 base and J 4 bases; bases outside gene matches: 2. The CDR3 reads CASSLGRGGYNEQFF. CDR3 sequence (DNA): TGTGCCAGCAGTTTAGGGCGGGGGGGTTACAATGAGCAGTTCTTC.

This clonotype has at least ten counts. The chain employs TRBV6-5 and TRBJ2-7, with 8 bases lining up with TRBD2. The J segment lost 3 bases and the V segment lost 4 bases, leaving 11 bases of the junction unmatched. The length of the CDR3 is 16 residues. Germline lookup yields CDR1 MNHEY and CDR2 SVGAGI. This CDR3 is CASSSLGLAGHYEQYF. CDR3 nucleotides: TGTGCCAGCAGTTCCCTCGGGCTAGCGGGCCACTACGAGCAGTACTTC.

The chain has TRBV6-5 and TRBJ2-1; D may be TRBD1 (6 bases). The CDR3 is made up of 15 amino acids. CDR1 is MNHEY and CDR2 is SVGAGI in the germline V gene. Trimming pared 6 bases from V and 0 bases from J, leaving 12 bases between. CDR3 sequence (DNA): TGTGCCAGCAGGGGACAAAACAGCTCCTACAATGAGCAGTTCTTC. Residues: CASRGQNSSYNEQFF.

CDR3 sequence: CASSGNRGEYTDTQYF. CDR3 bases: TGTGCCAGCAGCGGCAACAGGGGAGAGTACACAGATACGCAGTATTTT. The chain uses TRBV7-9 and TRBJ2-3, with 7 positions matching TRBD1. This CDR3 spans 16 amino acids. Germline V lookup: CDR1 SEHNR, CDR2 FQNEAQ (reference sequence). With V trimmed by 5 bases and J by 2 bases, 10 bases remained unmatched.

The table lists this clonotype with a few counts. This chain links TRBV4-1 with TRBJ2-1; tentatively, D is TRBD1 or TRBD2 (5 bases each). Germline V gene lookup returns CDR1 MGHRA and CDR2 YSYEKL. The ends were cut back, 2 bases at V and 9 bases at J, with 17 bases in the middle. The CDR3 runs to 15 residues. As DNA, the CDR3 is TGCGCCAGCAGCCAAATCGGGACCAGCTCAACTGAGCAGTTCTTC. Its translation: CASSQIGTSSTEQFF.

This clonotype was detected many times. V is TRBV29-1 and J is TRBJ1-3, with D perhaps TRBD1 (5 bases). The CDR3 consists of 14 residues. The V gene's germline CDR1 is SQVTM and CDR2 ANQGSEA. Deletions cut 6 bases from V and 0 bases from J, with 12 bases between. This chain's CDR3 is CSVGDLYSGNTIYF. The CDR3 region has the DNA TGCAGCGTAGGGGACCTCTACTCTGGAAACACCATATATTTT.

The chain combines TRBV29-1 with TRBJ2-5; 8 bases line up with TRBD2. Per the germline V gene, CDR1 is SQVTM and CDR2 is ANQGSEA. V lost 2 bases, J lost 5 bases, and 4 bases stayed unmatched. The CDR3 has 13 residues. CDR3 sequence (DNA): TGCAGCGTTGAAACCTCGGGGGGGGAGACCCAGTACTTC. Encoded protein: CSVETSGGETQYF.

V and J are TRBV7-2 and TRBJ1-2; D remains unclear. There are 15 residues in the CDR3. The V gene lost 5 bases and the J gene lost 4 bases, with 17 bases spanning the gap. Germline V gene data show CDR1 as SGHTA and CDR2 as FQGNSA. The CDR3 nucleotides are TGTGCCAGCAGCCGCGACACAGCTCCTGGCTATGGCTACACCTTC. It specifies CASSRDTAPGYGYTF.

This clonotype was seen more than once but under ten times. The J gene is TRBJ2-3, the V gene TRBV6-2 or TRBV6-3, with 14 nucleotides matching TRBD2. The V segment lost 4 bases and the J segment 2 bases; nucleotides outside the gene matches: 2. Germline V gives CDR1 MNHEY, CDR2 SVGEGT. This CDR3 has 16 residues. The CDR3 sequence is CASSWGLAGDTDTQYF. The CDR3 bases are TGTGCCAGCAGTTGGGGACTAGCGGGAGACACAGATACGCAGTATTTT.

At least ten counts were recorded for this clonotype. The genes are TRBV7-8 and TRBJ1-4; D might be TRBD1 (5 bases). The V end was cut by 4 bases, the J end by 0 bases, with 6 bases between. The germline V gene has CDR1 SGHVS and CDR2 FQNEAQ. The CDR3 has 14 amino acids. The CDR3 region is CASSSQATNEKLFF. CDR3 DNA sequence: TGTGCCAGCAGCTCACAGGCAACTAATGAAAAACTGTTTTTT.

In this sample, this clonotype turned up a few times. The V and J genes are TRBV9 and TRBJ2-6; the D is unclear. Germline CDR1 and CDR2: SGDLS and YYNGEE. This CDR3 is built from 15 residues. V shed 3 bases and J shed 2 bases, with 9 bases lying between them. The CDR3: CASSERLTGANVLTF. CDR3 coding DNA: TGTGCCAGCAGCGAGCGCTTAACTGGGGCCAACGTCCTGACTTTC.

The table lists this clonotype with many counts. The chain links TRBV2 to TRBJ2-7, with TRBD2 identical over 9 bases. The V and J ends lost 6 bases and 2 bases, in that order; junction bases with no gene match: 5. In germline, CDR1 is SNHLY, CDR2 FYNNEI. CDR3 length: 14 residues. The CDR3 region is CASRALAGAYEQYF. The DNA for the CDR3 is TGTGCCAGCAGGGCGTTAGCGGGAGCCTACGAGCAGTACTTC.

The J gene is TRBJ2-7, the V gene TRBV29-1; 7 nucleotides line up with TRBD2. Per the germline V gene, CDR1 is SQVTM and CDR2 is ANQGSEA. The ends lost 3 bases at V and 2 bases at J; junction bases unmatched: 4. This CDR3 is 13 amino acids long. The CDR3 DNA sequence: TGCAGCGTTGAGGGAGGGGCCGCCTACGAGCAGTACTTC. Protein sequence: CSVEGGAAYEQYF.

This clonotype has just one count. The J gene is TRBJ2-3, the V gene TRBV20-1; no clear D. The CDR3 sequence is 18 residues long. Germline V lookup: CDR1 DFQATT, CDR2 SNEGSKA (reference sequence). V was clipped by 0 bases and J by 4 bases, with 23 bases between them. The CDR3 sequence: CSARDLLRASLAADTQYF. The DNA for the CDR3 is TGCAGTGCTAGAGATCTTCTCCGGGCCTCCTTAGCAGCAGATACGCAGTATTTT.

This clonotype was seen more than once but under ten times. V usage is TRBV11-2 and J usage is TRBJ1-5, with D possibly TRBD1 on 6 matching bases. The CDR3 is made up of 16 amino acids. V lost 1 base to trimming and J lost 2 bases, with 12 bases between them. CDR1 is SGHAT and CDR2 is FQNNGV in the germline V gene. The CDR3 region has the DNA TGTGCCAGCAGCTTAGGCTCAGGGGTGGGCAATCAGCCCCAGCATTTT. Protein: CASSLGSGVGNQPQHF.

In its sample, this clonotype was seen many times. The chain links TRBV6-2 or TRBV6-3 to TRBJ2-4; D is perhaps TRBD1 (6 bases). Trimming shortened V by 0 bases and J by 15 bases, and 15 bases separated the two germline ends. The germline V gene encodes CDR1 MNHEY and CDR2 SVGEGT. The CDR3 contains 13 residues. CDR3 residues: CASSYSSQGRRYF. CDR3 DNA sequence: TGTGCCAGCAGTTACTCGAGCCAGGGGCGACGGTACTTC.

The chain links TRBV6-5 to TRBJ1-4, with a weak D call TRBD1 (5 bases). Germline CDR1 reads MNHEY; CDR2 reads SVGAGI. The CDR3 covers 16 residues. With 4 bases removed from V and 8 bases from J, the gap between germline ends came to 20 bases. The CDR3 DNA reads TGTGCCAGCAGTTCCACCGGGACCTCCGGCGGGGAAAAACTGTTTTTT. Translating it yields CASSSTGTSGGEKLFF.

The chain uses TRBV20-1 and TRBJ1-5; D gene uncertain. Trimming stripped 2 bases from V and 0 bases from J, with 5 bases between. The CDR3 sequence is 13 residues long. Germline CDR1 DFQATT, CDR2 SNEGSKA (reference sequence). The CDR3 spells CSARLNSNQPQHF. In DNA, the CDR3 is TGCAGTGCTAGACTCAATAGCAATCAGCCCCAGCATTTT.

This clonotype was counted ten times or more. In DNA, the CDR3 is TGTGCCAGCAGTTACGTTATGAACACTGAAGCTTTCTTT. This translates into CASSYVMNTEAFF. The chain employs TRBV6-5 and TRBJ1-1; D ambiguous. Per the germline V gene, CDR1 is MNHEY and CDR2 is SVGAGI. Trimming removed 2 bases at V and 0 bases at J, with 4 bases between. CDR3 length: 13 amino acids.

This clonotype was seen at least ten times. The rearrangement joins TRBV27 to TRBJ2-1; D possibly corresponds to TRBD2 (6 bases). The CDR3 consists of 15 residues. V lost 2 bases and J lost 7, with 15 bases in between. Per germline, CDR1 MNHEY and CDR2 SMNVEV (reference sequence). In nucleotides, the CDR3 is TGTGCCAGCAGTTTACGCGGGGTCCCGCTTAATGAGCAGTTCTTC. This translates into CASSLRGVPLNEQFF.

In its sample, this clonotype was seen a few times. The chain recombines TRBV7-2 with TRBJ2-3, with 7 bases lining up with TRBD1. CDR3 size: 15 residues. With V trimmed by 5 bases and J by 0 bases, 5 bases remained unmatched. The V gene's germline CDR1 is SGHTA and CDR2 FQGNSA. Written as DNA, the CDR3 is TGTGCCAGCAGCACGGGACAGCGAAGCACAGATACGCAGTATTTT. It codes for CASSTGQRSTDTQYF. Variable domain in full (rest from reference TRBV7-2 and TRBJ2-3): GAGVSQSPSNKVTEKGKDVELRCDPISGHTALYWYRQSLGQGLEFLIYFQGNSAPDKSGLPSDRFSAERTGGSVSTLTIQRTQQEDSAVYLCASSTGQRSTDTQYFGPGTRLTVL.

In its sample, this clonotype was seen many times. The chain uses TRBV7-8 and TRBJ2-7; D remains unclear. V lost 2 bases and J lost 2, with 13 bases in between. There are 15 residues in the CDR3. Germline assignment: CDR1 SGHVS and CDR2 FQNEAQ. CDR3 residues: CASSLKPGETYEQYF. CDR3 coding DNA: TGTGCCAGCAGCTTAAAGCCGGGCGAAACCTACGAGCAGTACTTC.

The CDR3 coding sequence is TGTGCCAGCAGTTACCCGCGGGGGCCCCAGGAGACCCAGTACTTC. Encoded protein: CASSYPRGPQETQYF. The chain has TRBV6-2 or TRBV6-3 and TRBJ2-5; TRBD2 is a possible D gene (7 bases). Trimming pared 2 bases from V and 5 bases from J, leaving 15 bases between. The CDR3 runs to 15 residues. Germline V gene sequence: CDR1 MNHEY, CDR2 SVGEGT.

The chain joins TRBV28 to TRBJ2-7, with TRBD1 matching over 8 bases. Losses at the gene ends were 4 bases for V and 2 bases for J; bases not matched to a gene: 7. This CDR3 has 15 residues. Germline assignment: CDR1 MDHEN and CDR2 SYDVKM. The CDR3 loop is CASSSNLDRAYEQYF. DNA of the CDR3: TGTGCCAGCAGTTCCAACCTGGACAGGGCCTACGAGCAGTACTTC.

The V and J genes are TRBV5-1 and TRBJ1-1, with D possibly TRBD1 on 6 matching bases. The CDR3 has 15 residues. Germline V gene sequence: CDR1 SGHRS, CDR2 YFSETQ. Trimming stripped 3 bases from V and 4 bases from J, with 16 bases between. CDR3 region: CASSSTQGGSTEAFF. For the CDR3, the DNA is TGCGCCAGCAGCTCGACTCAAGGGGGGAGCACTGAAGCTTTCTTT. Based on the CDR3 plus reference TRBV5-1 and TRBJ1-1, the full variable domain is KAGVTQTPRYLIKTRGQQVTLSCSPISGHRSVSWYQQTPGQGLQFLFEYFSETQRNKGNFPGRFSGRQFSNSRSEMNVSTLELGDSALYLCASSSTQGGSTEAFFGQGTRLTVV.